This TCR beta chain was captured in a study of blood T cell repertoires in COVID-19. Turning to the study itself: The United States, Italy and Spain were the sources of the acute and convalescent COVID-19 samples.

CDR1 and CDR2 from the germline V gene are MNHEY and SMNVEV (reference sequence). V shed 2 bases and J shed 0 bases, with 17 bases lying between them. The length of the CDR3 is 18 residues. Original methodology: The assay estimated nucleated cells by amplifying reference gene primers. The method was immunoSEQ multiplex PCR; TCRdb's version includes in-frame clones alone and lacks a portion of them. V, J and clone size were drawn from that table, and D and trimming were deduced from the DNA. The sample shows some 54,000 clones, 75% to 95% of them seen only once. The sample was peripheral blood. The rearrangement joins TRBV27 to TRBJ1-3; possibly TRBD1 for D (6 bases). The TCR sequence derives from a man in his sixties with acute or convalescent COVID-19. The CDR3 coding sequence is TGTGCCAGCAGTTTAAAGGGCGGGGGCGCCAACTCTGGAAACACCATATATTTT. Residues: CASSLKGGGANSGNTIYF.